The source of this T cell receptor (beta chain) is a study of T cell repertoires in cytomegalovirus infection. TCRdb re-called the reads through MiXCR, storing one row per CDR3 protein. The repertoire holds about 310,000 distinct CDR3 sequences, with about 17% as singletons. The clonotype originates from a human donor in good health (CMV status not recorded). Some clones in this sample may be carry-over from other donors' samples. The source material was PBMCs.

CDR3 in DNA: TGTGCCAGCTCACCAAAGGACAGGGGCTACAATGAGCAGTTCTTC. Residues: CASSPKDRGYNEQFF. The V gene is TRBV18, the J gene TRBJ2-1; 9 positions agree with TRBD1. With 2 bases clipped from V and 3 bases from J, the junction kept 2 bases outside the gene matches. Looked up from germline, CDR1 is KGHSH and CDR2 is LQKENI. The CDR3 covers 15 residues.